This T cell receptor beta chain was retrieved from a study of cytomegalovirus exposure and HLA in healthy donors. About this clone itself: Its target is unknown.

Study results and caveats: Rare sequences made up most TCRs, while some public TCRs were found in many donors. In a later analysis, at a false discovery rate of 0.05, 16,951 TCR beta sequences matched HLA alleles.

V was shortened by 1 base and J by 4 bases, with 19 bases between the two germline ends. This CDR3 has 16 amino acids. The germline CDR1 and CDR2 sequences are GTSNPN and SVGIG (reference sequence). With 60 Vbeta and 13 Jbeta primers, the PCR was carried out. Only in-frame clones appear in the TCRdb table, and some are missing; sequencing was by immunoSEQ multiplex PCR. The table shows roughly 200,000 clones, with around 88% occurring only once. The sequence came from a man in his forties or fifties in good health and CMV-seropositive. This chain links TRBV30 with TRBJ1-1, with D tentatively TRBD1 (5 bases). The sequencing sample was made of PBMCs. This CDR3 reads CAWSGARGHGVTEAFF. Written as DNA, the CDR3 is TGTGCCTGGAGTGGGGCGCGGGGCCATGGAGTCACTGAAGCTTTCTTT.